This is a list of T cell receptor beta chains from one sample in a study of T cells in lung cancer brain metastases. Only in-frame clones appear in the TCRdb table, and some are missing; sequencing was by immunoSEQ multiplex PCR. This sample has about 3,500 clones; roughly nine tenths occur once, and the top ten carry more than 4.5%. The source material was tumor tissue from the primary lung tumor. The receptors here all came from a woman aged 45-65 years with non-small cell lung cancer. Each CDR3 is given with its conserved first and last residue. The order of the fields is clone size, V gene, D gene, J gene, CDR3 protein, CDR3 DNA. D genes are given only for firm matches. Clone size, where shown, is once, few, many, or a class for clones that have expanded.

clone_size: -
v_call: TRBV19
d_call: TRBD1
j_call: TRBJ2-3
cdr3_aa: CASSRSGTGTDTQYF
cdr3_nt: TGTGCCAGTAGTAGAAGCGGGACAGGGACAGATACGCAGTATTTT

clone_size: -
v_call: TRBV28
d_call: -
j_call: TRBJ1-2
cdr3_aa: CASSLASKAYDYTF
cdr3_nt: TGTGCCAGCAGTTTGGCAAGCAAAGCTTATGACTACACCTTC

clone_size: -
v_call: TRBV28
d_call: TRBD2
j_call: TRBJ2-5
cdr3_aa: CASSLLTGGRRQETQYF
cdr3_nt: TGTGCCAGCAGTTTACTAACGGGGGGGCGGAGGCAAGAGACCCAGTACTTC

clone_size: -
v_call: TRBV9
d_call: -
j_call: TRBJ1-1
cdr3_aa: CASSVGRWVQEPNTEAFF
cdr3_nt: TGTGCCAGCAGCGTAGGTAGGTGGGTACAGGAACCGAACACTGAAGCTTTCTTT

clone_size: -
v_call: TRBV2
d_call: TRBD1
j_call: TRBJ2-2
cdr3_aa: CASDVGQGITGELFF
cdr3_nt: TGTGCCAGCGACGTGGGACAGGGTATTACCGGGGAGCTGTTTTTT

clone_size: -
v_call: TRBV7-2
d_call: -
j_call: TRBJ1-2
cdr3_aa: CASSAQTNYGYTF
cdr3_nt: TGTGCCAGCAGCGCACAAACTAACTATGGCTACACCTTC

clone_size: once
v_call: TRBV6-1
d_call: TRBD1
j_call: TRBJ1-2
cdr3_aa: CASRTSYRGGYTF
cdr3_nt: TGTGCCAGCAGGACCTCCTACAGGGGTGGCTACACCTTC

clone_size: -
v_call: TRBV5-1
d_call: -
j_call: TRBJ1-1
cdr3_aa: CASPWGRLLTGAFF
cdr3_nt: TGCGCCAGCCCCTGGGGCAGGCTTCTTACCGGGGCTTTCTTT

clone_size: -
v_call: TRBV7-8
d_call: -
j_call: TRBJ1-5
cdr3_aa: CASSSDRRPQHF
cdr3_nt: TGTGCCAGCAGCTCCGACAGGCGGCCCCAGCATTTT

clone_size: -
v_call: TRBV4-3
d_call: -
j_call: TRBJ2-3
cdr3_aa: CASSPGLIRDTQYF
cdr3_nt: TGCGCCAGCAGCCCGGGCCTCATCAGAGATACGCAGTATTTT

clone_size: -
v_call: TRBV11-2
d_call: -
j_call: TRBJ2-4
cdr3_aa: CASSLWGSGGTKNIQYF
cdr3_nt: TGTGCCAGCAGCTTATGGGGTAGTGGGGGGACCAAAAACATTCAGTACTTC

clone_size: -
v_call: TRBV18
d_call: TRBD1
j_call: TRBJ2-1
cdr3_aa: CASSPGTGTYNEQFF
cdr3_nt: TGTGCCAGCTCACCAGGGACAGGCACCTACAATGAGCAGTTCTTC

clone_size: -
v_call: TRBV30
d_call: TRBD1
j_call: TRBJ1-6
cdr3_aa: CAWSVSDRGRSPLHF
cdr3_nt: TGTGCCTGGAGTGTAAGTGACAGGGGTCGTTCACCCCTCCACTTT

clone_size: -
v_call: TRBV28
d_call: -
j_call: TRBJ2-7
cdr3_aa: CASRRGPSYEQYF
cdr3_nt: TGTGCCAGCAGACGCGGACCCTCCTACGAGCAGTACTTC

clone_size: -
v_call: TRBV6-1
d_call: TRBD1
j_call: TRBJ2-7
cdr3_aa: CASSEWGTGYGEQYF
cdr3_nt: TGTGCCAGCAGTGAATGGGGGACAGGGTATGGCGAGCAGTACTTC

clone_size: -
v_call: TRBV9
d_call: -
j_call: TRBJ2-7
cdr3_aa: CASSVGRAEGEQYF
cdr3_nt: TGTGCCAGCAGCGTAGGACGGGCAGAAGGGGAGCAGTACTTC

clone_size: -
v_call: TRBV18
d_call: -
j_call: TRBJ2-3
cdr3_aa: CASSPVGDTQYF
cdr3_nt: TGTGCCAGCTCACCAGTAGGGGATACGCAGTATTTT

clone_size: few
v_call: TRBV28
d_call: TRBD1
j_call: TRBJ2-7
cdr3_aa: CASSSGQTFAYEQYF
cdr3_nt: TGTGCCAGCAGTTCGGGACAGACCTTCGCCTACGAGCAGTACTTC

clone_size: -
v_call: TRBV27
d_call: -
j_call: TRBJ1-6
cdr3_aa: CASSLGTGHSPLHF
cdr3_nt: TGTGCCAGCAGTCTAGGGACGGGACATTCACCCCTCCACTTT

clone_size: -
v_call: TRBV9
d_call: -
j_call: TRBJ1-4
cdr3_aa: CASSVDSRDEKLFF
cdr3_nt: TGTGCCAGCAGCGTGGACAGTAGAGATGAAAAACTGTTTTTT

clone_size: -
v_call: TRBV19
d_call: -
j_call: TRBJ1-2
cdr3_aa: CASSLRGPSYGYTF
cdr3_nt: TGTGCCAGTAGTCTCCGAGGGCCTTCCTATGGCTACACCTTC

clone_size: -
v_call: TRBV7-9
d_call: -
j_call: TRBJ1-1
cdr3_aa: CASSLVDGRAFF
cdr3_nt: TGTGCCAGCAGCTTAGTCGACGGGAGAGCTTTCTTT

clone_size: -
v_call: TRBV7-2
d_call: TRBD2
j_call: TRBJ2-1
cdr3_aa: CASSFTSGGNNEQFF
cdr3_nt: TGTGCCAGCAGCTTTACTAGCGGGGGGAACAATGAGCAGTTCTTC

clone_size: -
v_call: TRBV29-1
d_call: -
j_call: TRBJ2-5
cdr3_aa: CSVEFGQGETQYF
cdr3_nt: TGCAGCGTTGAATTCGGTCAAGGGGAGACCCAGTACTTC

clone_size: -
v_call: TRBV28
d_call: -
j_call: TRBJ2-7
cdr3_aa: CASTSEGSKYF
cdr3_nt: TGTGCCAGCACCTCAGAGGGAAGTAAGTACTTC

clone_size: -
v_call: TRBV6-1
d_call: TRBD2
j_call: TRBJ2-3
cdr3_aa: CASSPGRVDTQYF
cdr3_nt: TGTGCCAGCAGTCCCGGGAGGGTAGATACGCAGTATTTT

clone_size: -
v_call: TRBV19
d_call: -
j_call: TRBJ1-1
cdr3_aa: CASSINEARAFF
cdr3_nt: TGTGCCAGTAGTATTAATGAGGCCCGAGCTTTCTTT

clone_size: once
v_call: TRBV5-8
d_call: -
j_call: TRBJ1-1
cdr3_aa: CASSLGHFMNTEAFF
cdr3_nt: TGTGCCAGCAGCTTGGGCCACTTCATGAACACTGAAGCTTTCTTT

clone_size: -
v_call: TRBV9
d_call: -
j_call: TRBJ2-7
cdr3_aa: CASSPQTGADEQYF
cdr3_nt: TGTGCCAGCAGCCCCCAGACGGGTGCGGACGAGCAGTACTTC

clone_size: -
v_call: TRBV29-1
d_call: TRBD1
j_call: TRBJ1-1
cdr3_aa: CSVSTGDSTEAFF
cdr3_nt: TGCAGCGTTTCTACAGGGGATAGCACTGAAGCTTTCTTT

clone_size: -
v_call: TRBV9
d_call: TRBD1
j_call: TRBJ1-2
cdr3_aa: CASSVAGQGAGGYTF
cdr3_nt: TGTGCCAGCAGCGTAGCCGGACAGGGGGCCGGTGGCTACACCTTC

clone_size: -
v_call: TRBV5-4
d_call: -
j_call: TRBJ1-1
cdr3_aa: CASSLRGRGTEAFF
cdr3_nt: TGTGCCAGCAGCTTGCGGGGAAGGGGCACTGAAGCTTTCTTT

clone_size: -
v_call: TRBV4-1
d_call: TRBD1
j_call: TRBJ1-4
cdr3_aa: CASSQETGGYASEKLFF
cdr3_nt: TGCGCCAGCAGCCAAGAGACAGGGGGCTATGCTAGTGAAAAACTGTTTTTT

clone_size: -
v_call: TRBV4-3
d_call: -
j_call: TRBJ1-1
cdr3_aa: CASSRHRVGSGTEAFF
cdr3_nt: TGCGCCAGCAGCCGACACCGGGTAGGATCGGGCACTGAAGCTTTCTTT

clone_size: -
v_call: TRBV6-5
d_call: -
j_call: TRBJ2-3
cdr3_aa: CASSPSRSTDTQYF
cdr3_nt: TGTGCCAGCAGCCCCTCGAGAAGCACAGATACGCAGTATTTT

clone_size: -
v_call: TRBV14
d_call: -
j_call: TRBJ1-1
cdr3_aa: CASSRSTGRNTEAFF
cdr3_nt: TGTGCCAGCAGCCGATCGACAGGTCGTAACACTGAAGCTTTCTTT

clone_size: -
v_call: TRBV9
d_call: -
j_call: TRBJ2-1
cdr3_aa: CASSVGASLGNEQFF
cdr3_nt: TGTGCCAGCAGCGTAGGGGCCTCCCTTGGCAATGAGCAGTTCTTC

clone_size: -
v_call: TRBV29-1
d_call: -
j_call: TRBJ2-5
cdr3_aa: CSAREGHGSNRETQYF
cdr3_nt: TGCAGCGCTCGAGAGGGGCATGGATCCAACCGGGAGACCCAGTACTTC

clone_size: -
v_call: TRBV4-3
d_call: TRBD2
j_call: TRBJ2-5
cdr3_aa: CASSQDGVLAGGKEETQYF
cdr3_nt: TGCGCCAGCAGCCAAGATGGGGTCCTCGCGGGGGGGAAAGAAGAGACCCAGTACTTC

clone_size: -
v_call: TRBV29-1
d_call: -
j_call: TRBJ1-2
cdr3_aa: CSVEGFHF
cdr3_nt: TGCAGCGTTGAAGGGTTCCACTTC

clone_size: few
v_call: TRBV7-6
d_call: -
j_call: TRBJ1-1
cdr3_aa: CASTDRATEAFF
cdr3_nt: TGTGCCAGCACCGACCGGGCCACTGAAGCTTTCTTT

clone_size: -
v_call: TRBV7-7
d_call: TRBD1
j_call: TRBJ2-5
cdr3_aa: CASSRGQGWQETQYF
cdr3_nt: TGTGCCAGCAGCCGTGGACAGGGGTGGCAAGAGACCCAGTACTTC

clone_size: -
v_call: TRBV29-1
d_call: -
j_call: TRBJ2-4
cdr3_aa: CSVEVMGGGKNIQYF
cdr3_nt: TGCAGCGTTGAAGTGATGGGAGGGGGCAAAAACATTCAGTACTTC

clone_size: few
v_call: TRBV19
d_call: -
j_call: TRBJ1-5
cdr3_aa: CASSIWDNNQPQHF
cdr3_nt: TGTGCCAGTAGTATATGGGACAACAATCAGCCCCAGCATTTT

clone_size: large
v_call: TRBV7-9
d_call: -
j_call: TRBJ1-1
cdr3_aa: CASSPGQLNTEAFF
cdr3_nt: TGTGCCAGCAGCCCCGGACAGCTGAACACTGAAGCTTTCTTT

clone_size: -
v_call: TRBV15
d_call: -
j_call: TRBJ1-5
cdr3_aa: CATSRNTNQPQHF
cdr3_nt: TGTGCCACCAGCAGGAACACCAATCAGCCCCAGCATTTT

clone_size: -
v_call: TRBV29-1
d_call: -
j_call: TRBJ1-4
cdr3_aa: CAHLEFTNEKLFF
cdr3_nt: TGCGCACACCTCGAGTTTACTAATGAAAAACTGTTTTTT

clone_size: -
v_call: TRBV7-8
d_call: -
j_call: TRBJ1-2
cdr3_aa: CASSLARGGAGVFGGYTF
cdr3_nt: TGTGCCAGCAGCTTAGCGCGGGGTGGGGCAGGGGTTTTTGGTGGCTACACCTTC

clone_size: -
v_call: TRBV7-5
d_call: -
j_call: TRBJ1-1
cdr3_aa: CASSPGQLNTEAFF
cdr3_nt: TGTGCCAGCAGCCCCGGACAGCTGAACACTGAAGCTTTCTTT

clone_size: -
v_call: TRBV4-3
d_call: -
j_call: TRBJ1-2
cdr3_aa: CASSQDRGSYGYTF
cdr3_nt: TGCGCCAGCAGCCAAGACAGGGGAAGCTATGGCTACACCTTC